This record covers a single TCR beta chain. Germline CDR1 and CDR2: LGHNA and YSLEER. V lost 1 base and J 0 bases, leaving 9 bases between the germline ends. The CDR3 extends over 15 amino acids. The data are from a study of control samples from healthy donors and cancer patients. The table came from immunoSEQ multiplex PCR; TCRdb's copy has only in-frame clones and leaves some out. The data hold about 84,000 clones, with around 92% observed a single time. This receptor was taken from a man younger than 40 in good health. This chain uses TRBV4-3 with TRBJ1-2; D call uncertain. The sample taken for sequencing was blood. CDR3 sequence: CASSQVRPTNYGYTF. For the CDR3, the DNA is TGCGCCAGCAGCCAAGTCAGGCCTACTAACTATGGCTACACCTTC.